These 14 T cell receptor beta chains originate from one sample sequenced in a study of shared clonotypes between healthy human individuals. CD8 cells regarded as naive lacked CD45RO, were positively chosen for CCR7, and omitted terminally differentiated effector memory CD45RA+ cells. Method: immunoSEQ multiplex PCR; TCRdb's copy keeps in-frame clones and lacks some. The sample includes roughly 590,000 clones, 95% seen only once; the top ten take around 0.097%. Input material: naive CD8+ T cells sorted from blood. The receptors originated from a woman in her thirties in good health.

The gene calls are TRBV28 and TRBJ1-5, with a possible D match to TRBD1 (5 bases). V was shortened by 6 bases and J by 2 bases, with 14 bases between the two germline ends. CDR1 is MDHEN and CDR2 is SYDVKM in the germline V gene. The CDR3 length is 15 residues. Here the CDR3 DNA reads TGTGCCAGCAGCATCAGGGCTGGTGGCAATCAGCCCCAGCATTTT. Protein product: CASSIRAGGNQPQHF. The variable domain in full, with the rest retrieved from reference TRBV28 and TRBJ1-5, is DVKVTQSSRYLVKRTGEKVFLECVQDMDHENMFWYRQDPGLGLRLIYFSYDVKMKEKGDIPEGYSVSREKKERFSLILESASTNQTSMYLCASSIRAGGNQPQHFGDGTRLSIL.

The chain recombines TRBV11-2 with TRBJ2-5; D is ambiguous. Trimming removed 2 bases from V and 4 bases from J, with 14 bases in between. CDR3 length: 15 amino acids. The germline gives CDR1 SGHAT, CDR2 FQNNGV. The CDR3 nucleotides are TGTGCCAGCAGCTTATTGAGGCGAGGTGGAGAGACCCAGTACTTC. It encodes CASSLLRRGGETQYF. The full variable domain, its missing parts supplied by reference TRBV11-2 and TRBJ2-5, is EAGVAQSPRYKIIEKRQSVAFWCNPISGHATLYWYQQILGQGPKLLIQFQNNGVVDDSQLPKDRFSAERLKGVDSTLKIQPAKLEDSAVYLCASSLLRRGGETQYFGPGTRLLVL.

This chain links TRBV7-8 with TRBJ2-1; D ambiguous. Germline loops: CDR1 SGHVS, CDR2 FQNEAQ. V lost 3 bases and J lost 5, with 11 bases in between. This CDR3 spans 14 amino acids. CDR3 region: CASSFGGLDNEQFF. For the CDR3, the DNA is TGTGCCAGCAGCTTTGGCGGCCTTGACAATGAGCAGTTCTTC.

As to this clone: Other DNA sequences in this sample translate to the same CDR3. The rearrangement links TRBV5-4 to TRBJ2-1, with D uncertain. This CDR3 is 11 amino acids long. V lost 3 bases, J lost 8 bases, and 6 bases lay in between. Germline CDR1 SGHNT, CDR2 YYREEE (reference sequence). Here the CDR3 reads CASSSVDEQFF. CDR3 nucleotides: TGTGCCAGCAGCTCAGTGGATGAGCAGTTCTTC.

Concerning this clone itself: The same CDR3 is also encoded by other DNA sequences in this sample. The chain recombines TRBV4-1 with TRBJ2-7; D is unresolved. This CDR3 region has 13 residues. The germline V gene encodes CDR1 MGHRA and CDR2 YSYEKL. With 2 bases removed from V and 2 bases from J, the gap between germline ends came to 7 bases. CDR3 residues: CASSQIGAYEQYF. The CDR3 bases are TGCGCCAGCAGCCAAATCGGAGCCTACGAGCAGTACTTC.

V gene TRBV9 combines with J gene TRBJ1-1; D not certain. The CDR3 has 15 residues. V lost 5 bases to trimming and J lost 1 base, with 15 bases between them. CDR1 and CDR2 from the germline V gene are SGDLS and YYNGEE. CDR3 coding DNA: TGTGCCAGCAGTACCGAGGGCGGCGGGAACACTGAAGCTTTCTTT. Translating it yields CASSTEGGGNTEAFF.

This chain joins TRBV14 and TRBJ2-1, with 11 positions matching TRBD1. V shed 2 bases, J shed 1 base, and the junction held 10 bases outside the gene matches. CDR1 and CDR2 from the germline V gene are SGHDN and FVKESK. CDR3 length equals 19 residues. CDR3 DNA: TGTGCCAGCAGCCAAACCGGACAGGGGGCGTCCCCTTCCTACAATGAGCAGTTCTTC. The encoded protein is CASSQTGQGASPSYNEQFF.

V usage is TRBV9 and J usage is TRBJ2-6; D remains unclear. The V and J ends lost 4 bases and 2 bases respectively, with 13 bases between them. CDR1 is SGDLS and CDR2 is YYNGEE in the germline V gene. The CDR3 is 16 residues long. The CDR3 here is CASSPRLGTGANVLTF. Written as DNA, the CDR3 is TGTGCCAGCAGCCCCCGCCTGGGAACTGGGGCCAACGTCCTGACTTTC.

This rearrangement joins TRBV15 to TRBJ2-7, with D tentatively TRBD1 (6 bases). Germline-derived CDR1 and CDR2 are LNHNV and YYDKDF (reference sequence). V gave up 1 base and J gave up 2 bases, with 9 bases separating them. The CDR3 sequence is 14 residues long. CDR3 residues: CATSRVQGTYEQYF. As DNA, the CDR3 is TGTGCCACCAGCAGAGTACAGGGTACCTACGAGCAGTACTTC.

V and J are TRBV9 and TRBJ2-1; 7 positions agree with TRBD2. Per germline, CDR1 SGDLS and CDR2 YYNGEE. The CDR3 has 17 amino acids. Germline trimming cut 3 bases from V and 1 base from J; bases unmatched to any gene: 10. Here the CDR3 DNA reads TGTGCCAGCAGCGCCGGCCCCCAGGGAGGGTCCTACAATGAGCAGTTCTTC. The encoded protein is CASSAGPQGGSYNEQFF.

This chain connects TRBV28 to TRBJ2-1; 10 bases map to TRBD1. The germline CDR1 and CDR2 sequences are MDHEN and SYDVKM. V shed 6 bases, J shed 8 bases, and the junction held 7 bases outside the gene matches. The CDR3 consists of 14 residues. Here the CDR3 reads CASRSMTGGYEQFF. DNA for the CDR3: TGTGCCAGCAGGTCAATGACAGGGGGCTATGAGCAGTTCTTC.

The chain employs TRBV4-2 and TRBJ1-4; 7 bases align to TRBD1. CDR3 length equals 13 residues. CDR1 and CDR2 (germline): LGHNA, YNFKEQ. J gave up 8 bases and V 4 bases, and 4 bases lay outside the gene matches. The CDR3 spells CASSPAGGEKLFF. Here the CDR3 DNA reads TGTGCCAGCAGCCCGGCAGGGGGGGAAAAACTGTTTTTT.

The V and J genes are TRBV25-1 and TRBJ2-2; D is perhaps TRBD2 (5 bases). CDR3 length: 14 amino acids. CDR1 is MGHDK, CDR2 SYGVNS, per germline. The V end was cut by 11 bases, the J end by 5 bases, with 18 bases between. The CDR3 region has the DNA TGTGCCGCTCAAAGTGGGGAGAAGACCGGGGAGCTGTTTTTT. Its translation is CAAQSGEKTGELFF.

This chain connects TRBV9 to TRBJ2-3; 8 bases line up with TRBD1. J gave up 2 bases and V 0 bases, and 8 bases lay outside the gene matches. This CDR3 has 17 amino acids. CDR1 is SGDLS and CDR2 is YYNGEE in the germline V gene. This chain's CDR3 is CASSVDLGTGITDTQYF. The CDR3 DNA follows: TGTGCCAGCAGCGTAGATTTGGGGACAGGTATCACAGATACGCAGTATTTT.